These 32 T cell receptor beta chains came from one sample sequenced in a study of cytomegalovirus exposure and HLA in healthy donors. The primer mix had 60 Vbeta and 13 Jbeta primers. Measured with immunoSEQ multiplex PCR; TCRdb has only the in-frame clones, and not every one. The sample yields over 150,000 clones, roughly two thirds seen once. The specimen sequenced was PBMCs. The receptor set was obtained from a young woman in good health and CMV-seronegative.

This clone occurred once. The V gene is TRBV7-2, the J gene TRBJ1-5; unclear D gene. The V end lost 1 base, the J end lost 4 bases, and 11 bases lay between the germline ends. CDR3 length: 15 residues. CDR1 is SGHTA, CDR2 FQGNSA, per germline. The CDR3 region has the DNA TGTGCCAGCAGCTTAGAAAGCCGGGAAAATCAGCCCCAGCATTTT. It yields the protein CASSLESRENQPQHF.

This clone was recorded once. The chain links TRBV5-6 to TRBJ2-1; D gene uncertain. Between the trimmed V and J ends, which lost 0 bases and 4 bases, there was a span of 8 bases. This CDR3 is built from 14 residues. The germline gives CDR1 SGHDT, CDR2 YYEEEE. CDR3 coding DNA: TGTGCCAGCAGCTTGGTTTCCGGTTACAATGAGCAGTTCTTC. Its protein product is CASSLVSGYNEQFF.

This clone was recorded a few times. This chain joins TRBV30 and TRBJ1-6; no clear D. The CDR3 totals 13 residues. Germline V lookup: CDR1 GTSNPN, CDR2 SVGIG (reference sequence). V dropped 1 base and J dropped 6 bases, with 7 bases sitting between them. The CDR3 region has the DNA TGTGCCTGGAGTGACAGATTTAATTCACCCCTCCACTTT. It codes for CAWSDRFNSPLHF.

The chain links TRBV7-9 to TRBJ2-2, with 10 positions matching TRBD2. V shed 2 bases, J shed 8 bases, and the junction held 8 bases outside the gene matches. CDR3 length equals 16 residues. The germline V gene has CDR1 SEHNR and CDR2 FQNEAQ (reference sequence). CDR3 protein: CASSLRAGGPQGELFF. CDR3 nucleotides: TGTGCCAGCAGCTTAAGAGCGGGAGGGCCCCAAGGGGAGCTGTTTTTT.

The table lists this clone with a few counts. The V gene is TRBV28, the J gene TRBJ1-1; no definite D call. This CDR3 comprises 13 residues. Germline V CDR1 and CDR2: MDHEN, SYDVKM. V was clipped by 4 bases and J by 7 bases, with 13 bases between them. CDR3 nucleotide sequence: TGTGCCAGCAGTTCTCCACCTGCGGTTGAAGCTTTCTTT. Translated: CASSSPPAVEAFF.

The chain carries TRBV30 and TRBJ1-5; possibly TRBD1 for D (6 bases). Trimming took 4 bases from V and 4 from J, leaving 14 bases between them. Germline values: CDR1 GTSNPN, CDR2 SVGIG (reference sequence). The CDR3 is 14 residues long. For the CDR3, the DNA is TGTGCCTGGAACCTACAGGGTGGTAATCAGCCCCAGCATTTT. Its protein product is CAWNLQGGNQPQHF.

The chain carries TRBV9 and TRBJ2-3; D unresolved. The CDR3 is 13 amino acids. Germline CDR1 reads SGDLS; CDR2 reads YYNGEE. The V end was cut by 0 bases, the J end by 1 base, with 3 bases between. CDR3 in DNA: TGTGCCAGCAGCGTAGCGGGCACAGATACGCAGTATTTT. Encoded protein: CASSVAGTDTQYF.

The J gene is TRBJ1-5, the V gene TRBV5-1; TRBD1 matches at 7 bases. Looked up from germline, CDR1 is SGHRS and CDR2 is YFSETQ. Trimming at V came to 3 bases and at J to 5 bases, leaving 2 bases not matched to a gene. CDR3 length: 13 amino acids. The CDR3: CASSSQGDQPQHF. DNA for the CDR3: TGCGCCAGCAGCTCCCAGGGGGATCAGCCCCAGCATTTT.

The J gene is TRBJ2-1, the V gene TRBV19; 7 bases line up with TRBD1. The V gene end was trimmed by 5 bases and the J gene end by 8 bases; junction bases not matched to a gene: 9. Germline-derived CDR1 and CDR2 are LNHDA and SQIVND (reference sequence). This CDR3 comprises 14 residues. CDR3 in amino acids: CASSSLQGFDEQFF. The CDR3 region has the DNA TGTGCCAGTAGTTCACTACAGGGGTTCGATGAGCAGTTCTTC.

V and J are TRBV7-3 and TRBJ2-7; D unresolved. The germline V gene has CDR1 SGHTA and CDR2 FQGTGA. Deletions cut 1 base from V and 7 bases from J, with 23 bases between. The length of the CDR3 is 17 residues. This CDR3 reads CASSLNLGSQTAWEQYF. Written as DNA, the CDR3 is TGTGCCAGCAGCTTAAATTTGGGTAGCCAAACCGCTTGGGAGCAGTACTTC.

This clone was seen a single time. One junction end does not reproduce the germline sequence, and a read error may be involved. The CDR3 DNA is TGTGCCAGTAGCTTAGACAGGACGAATGCTTTCTTT. This codes for CASSLDRTNAFF. The chain uses TRBV7-8 and TRBJ1-1; TRBD1 might be the D (6 bases). There are 12 residues in the CDR3. Germline values: CDR1 SGHVS, CDR2 FQNEAQ.

This CDR3 reads CASRDRVGTFYGYTF. Written as DNA, the CDR3 is TGTGCCAGCAGGGACAGGGTGGGAACTTTCTATGGCTACACCTTC. V gene TRBV6-1 combines with J gene TRBJ1-2; TRBD1 matches at 8 bases. The CDR3 is 15 residues long. CDR1 and CDR2 from the germline V gene are MNHNS and SASEGT. V was pared by 6 bases and J by 4 bases, with 10 bases of the junction left unmatched.

The chain recombines TRBV7-9 with TRBJ1-2; the D gene is possibly TRBD1 (5 bases). Germline CDR1 SEHNR, CDR2 FQNEAQ (reference sequence). V lost 3 bases and J 3 bases, leaving 17 bases between the germline ends. This CDR3 is built from 16 residues. DNA for the CDR3: TGTGCCAGCAGCTTTAATTCAGGGATCGTAGACTATGGCTACACCTTC. This encodes CASSFNSGIVDYGYTF.

CDR3 DNA: TGTGCCAGCAGCCAAGTTCAAGAGATCTATGGCTACACCTTC. Amino acid sequence: CASSQVQEIYGYTF. This sequence joins TRBV4-2 and TRBJ1-2; D unclear. The germline V gene encodes CDR1 LGHNA and CDR2 YNFKEQ. Deletions cut 1 base from V and 4 bases from J, with 10 bases between. This CDR3 comprises 14 residues.

The rearrangement links TRBV7-3 to TRBJ2-5, with D possibly being TRBD1 (5 bases). The germline gives CDR1 SGHTA, CDR2 FQGTGA. CDR3 length: 14 residues. Trimming stripped 5 bases from V and 2 bases from J, with 12 bases between. CDR3 sequence reads: CASSPWGSQETQYF. In nucleotides, the CDR3 is TGTGCCAGCAGCCCTTGGGGCAGTCAAGAGACCCAGTACTTC. The variable domain in full, with the rest retrieved from reference TRBV7-3 and TRBJ2-5, is GAGVSQTPSNKVTEKGKYVELRCDPISGHTALYWYRQSLGQGPEFLIYFQGTGAADDSGLPNDRFFAVRPEGSVSTLKIQRTERGDSAVYLCASSPWGSQETQYFGPGTRLLVL.

This clone was counted once. This chain joins TRBV9 and TRBJ1-1; 9 bases agree with TRBD1. CDR1 is SGDLS and CDR2 is YYNGEE in the germline V gene. The CDR3 loop spans 18 amino acids. V lost 4 bases and J lost 1; bases outside the gene matches: 14. As DNA, the CDR3 is TGTGCCAGCAGCCGAAGCACCGGGACAGGGAATAGGAACACTGAAGCTTTCTTT. It codes for CASSRSTGTGNRNTEAFF.

V and J are TRBV5-1 and TRBJ1-1; D is perhaps TRBD1 (6 bases). V lost 4 bases and J lost 1, with 8 bases in between. CDR3 length equals 13 residues. Germline lookup yields CDR1 SGHRS and CDR2 YFSETQ. Here the CDR3 DNA reads TGCGCCAGCAGCATACAGGGGAACACTGAAGCTTTCTTT. This sequence encodes CASSIQGNTEAFF. Supplemented by reference TRBV5-1 and TRBJ1-1, the full variable domain reads KAGVTQTPRYLIKTRGQQVTLSCSPISGHRSVSWYQQTPGQGLQFLFEYFSETQRNKGNFPGRFSGRQFSNSRSEMNVSTLELGDSALYLCASSIQGNTEAFFGQGTRLTVV.

V is TRBV5-6 and J is TRBJ1-5; TRBD1 agrees at 7 bases. Germline V gene data show CDR1 as SGHDT and CDR2 as YYEEEE. The CDR3 is 14 amino acids. V was clipped by 0 bases and J by 7 bases; unmatched bases: 4. CDR3 nucleotides: TGTGCCAGCAGCTTGGGGACAGGCGGCCAGCCCCAGCATTTT. Encoded protein: CASSLGTGGQPQHF.

The genes are TRBV28 and TRBJ1-1, with D possibly being TRBD1 (5 bases). The germline V and J ends were trimmed by 3 bases and 0 bases, with 11 bases remaining between them. From germline, CDR1 is MDHEN and CDR2 SYDVKM. The CDR3 covers 15 residues. CDR3 DNA: TGTGCCAGCAGTTTTCTTGCAGGGATGAACACTGAAGCTTTCTTT. It yields the protein CASSFLAGMNTEAFF.

This clone appeared a single time. The J gene is TRBJ2-5, the V gene TRBV7-2, with TRBD2 matching over 8 bases. After removal of 5 bases from V and 4 bases from J, the junction contained 12 bases not matched to a gene. Looked up from germline, CDR1 is SGHTA and CDR2 is FQGNSA. This CDR3 is 16 amino acids long. The CDR3 spells CASSPPRGAGGETQYF. As DNA, the CDR3 is TGTGCCAGCAGCCCCCCGCGGGGGGCCGGGGGAGAGACCCAGTACTTC.

The chain has TRBV28 and TRBJ2-6, with TRBD1 as a possible D gene (5 bases). The CDR3 is made up of 15 amino acids. V shed 5 bases and J shed 3 bases, with 11 bases lying between them. Germline V gene data show CDR1 as MDHEN and CDR2 as SYDVKM. CDR3 amino acids: CASSIQGGGANVLTF. DNA of the CDR3: TGTGCCAGCAGTATCCAGGGCGGTGGGGCCAACGTCCTGACTTTC. Variable domain in full (rest from reference TRBV28 and TRBJ2-6): DVKVTQSSRYLVKRTGEKVFLECVQDMDHENMFWYRQDPGLGLRLIYFSYDVKMKEKGDIPEGYSVSREKKERFSLILESASTNQTSMYLCASSIQGGGANVLTFGAGSRLTVL.

The rearrangement joins TRBV19 to TRBJ1-2; TRBD1 is a possible D gene (6 bases). With 5 bases removed from V and 6 bases from J, the gap between germline ends came to 10 bases. CDR3 size: 12 residues. The germline V gene encodes CDR1 LNHDA and CDR2 SQIVND (reference sequence). The chain's CDR3 is CASSVGQNGYTF. The DNA of the CDR3 is TGTGCCAGTAGTGTCGGACAGAATGGCTACACCTTC. The variable domain in full, completed from reference TRBV19 and TRBJ1-2, reads DGGITQSPKYLFRKEGQNVTLSCEQNLNHDAMYWYRQDPGQGLRLIYYSQIVNDFQKGDIAEGYSVSREKKESFPLTVTSAQKNPTAFYLCASSVGQNGYTFGSGTRLTVV.

In the case of this clone: Other DNA sequences of this sample code for an identical CDR3. The V call is TRBV6-5, the J call TRBJ1-2; D perhaps matches TRBD1 (5 bases). Trimming took 4 bases from V and 4 from J, leaving 10 bases between them. The germline CDR1 and CDR2 sequences are MNHEY and SVGAGI. The CDR3 runs 13 residues. As DNA, the CDR3 is TGTGCCAGCAGTTTCAGGGACTCCTATGGCTACACCTTC. This codes for CASSFRDSYGYTF.

The rearrangement links TRBV5-1 to TRBJ1-2; 7 positions match TRBD1. From germline, CDR1 is SGHRS and CDR2 YFSETQ. The V segment lost 4 bases and the J segment 2 bases; nucleotides outside the gene matches: 2. The CDR3 has 13 amino acids. The CDR3 spells CASSQDRNYGYTF. The CDR3 bases are TGCGCCAGCAGCCAGGACAGGAACTATGGCTACACCTTC.

The gene calls are TRBV5-4 and TRBJ1-1; TRBD1 agrees at 10 bases. The CDR3 extends over 14 amino acids. In germline, CDR1 is SGHNT, CDR2 YYREEE (reference sequence). The J segment lost 5 bases and the V segment lost 3 bases, leaving 4 bases of the junction unmatched. In DNA form, the CDR3 reads TGTGCCAGCAGCTCCGGACAGGGGGGGACTGAAGCTTTCTTT. Protein: CASSSGQGGTEAFF.

The genes are TRBV5-6 and TRBJ2-1; D might be TRBD1 (5 bases). Germline V CDR1 and CDR2: SGHDT, YYEEEE. The CDR3 is made up of 15 amino acids. The germline V and J ends were trimmed by 4 bases and 9 bases, with 20 bases remaining between them. CDR3 bases: TGTGCCAGCAGCCAGGTGGGAACAGGTGATTCTGAGCAGTTCTTC. Amino acid sequence: CASSQVGTGDSEQFF.

The chain is built from TRBV19 and TRBJ2-2; D may be TRBD2 (7 bases). The length of the CDR3 is 15 residues. CDR1 LNHDA and CDR2 SQIVND come from the germline V gene (reference sequence). The V end lost 10 bases, the J end lost 7 bases, and 22 bases lay between the germline ends. In DNA form, the CDR3 reads TGTGCCACCGAAGGATATGGGGGGGCGATCGGGGAGCTGTTTTTT. Translating gives CATEGYGGAIGELFF.

This clone has more than one count but fewer than ten. The gene calls are TRBV19 and TRBJ2-7; a possible D gene is TRBD1 (5 bases). CDR1 and CDR2 from the germline V gene are LNHDA and SQIVND (reference sequence). The CDR3 consists of 14 residues. The ends were cut back, 3 bases at V and 0 bases at J, with 9 bases in the middle. CDR3 sequence reads: CASSMDTSSYEQYF. The DNA for the CDR3 is TGTGCCAGTAGTATGGACACGAGCTCCTACGAGCAGTACTTC.

This clone came up a few times. The chain recombines TRBV19 with TRBJ2-7; D possibly corresponds to TRBD2 (6 bases). Trimming shortened V by 4 bases and J by 6 bases, and 22 bases separated the two germline ends. The CDR3 runs to 16 residues. Germline CDR1 LNHDA, CDR2 SQIVND (reference sequence). CDR3 nucleotide sequence: TGTGCCAGTAGTAACACGGCGGGGCTCCCCGGCGGCGAGCAGTACTTC. This encodes CASSNTAGLPGGEQYF.

The chain uses TRBV11-1 and TRBJ2-3; the D is unclear. With 3 bases removed from V and 3 bases from J, the gap between germline ends came to 13 bases. Germline CDR1 and CDR2: SGHAT and FQDESV (reference sequence). This CDR3 is built from 15 residues. CDR3 sequence: CASSFVSGRTDTQYF. CDR3 coding DNA: TGTGCCAGCAGCTTTGTTAGTGGGCGTACAGATACGCAGTATTTT.

This clone was counted a single time. V usage is TRBV7-2 and J usage is TRBJ2-5, with TRBD2 matching over 7 bases. The end of the DNA aligns better with TRBJ2-7, so the J call may be wrong. CDR1 is SGHTA and CDR2 is FQGNSA in the germline V gene. The CDR3 is 19 residues long. CDR3 nucleotide sequence: TGTGCCAGCAGCTTAGTCGGCTTGTGGGCTAGCGGTGGACCCTACGAGCAGTACTTC. Encoded protein: CASSLVGLWASGGPYEQYF.

V gene TRBV27 combines with J gene TRBJ2-1, with D uncertain. The CDR3 is 16 residues long. Trimming pared 5 bases from V and 5 bases from J, leaving 19 bases between. Germline loops: CDR1 MNHEY, CDR2 SMNVEV (reference sequence). CDR3 region: CASSPPFGSLDNEQFF. The CDR3 DNA sequence: TGTGCCAGCAGTCCGCCTTTTGGCTCATTGGACAATGAGCAGTTCTTC.